Following are 28 T cell receptor beta chains from one sample sequenced in a study of healthy donors' naive CD4 and CD8 T cells. Each TCR library used 500 ng of total RNA and a linear amplification protocol. TCRdb itself ran the reads through MiXCR, one entry per CDR3 protein. The profile shows 180,000 or so distinct CDR3 sequences, around 74% of them singletons. Specimen: naive CD4+ and CD8+ T cells sorted from blood, pooled from several donors. These receptors were obtained from a pool of human donors in good health; the sample pools cells from several healthy donors.

The rearrangement links TRBV19 to TRBJ1-5; D uncertain. Trimming removed 1 base at V and 2 bases at J, with 12 bases between. Germline CDR1 is LNHDA and CDR2 is SQIVND (reference sequence). CDR3 size: 16 residues. The DNA for the CDR3 is TGTGCCAGTAGTATAGCAGTAACCTTGGGCAATCAGCCCCAGCATTTT. It encodes CASSIAVTLGNQPQHF.

This clonotype was seen only once. This chain uses TRBV27 with TRBJ1-5; D remains ambiguous. The CDR3 is 14 amino acids. Germline CDR1 reads MNHEY; CDR2 reads SMNVEV (reference sequence). Trimming took off 2 bases at V and 2 bases at J, with 7 bases between the two ends. The CDR3 DNA is TGTGCCAGCAGTTTAAACGTCGGCAATCAGCCCCAGCATTTT. Its protein product is CASSLNVGNQPQHF.

The chain combines TRBV4-1 with TRBJ2-1; 16 bases fit TRBD2. This CDR3 region has 18 residues. Germline V gene lookup returns CDR1 MGHRA and CDR2 YSYEKL. The V and J ends lost 0 bases and 8 bases, in that order; junction bases with no gene match: 7. The chain's CDR3 is CASSQDQGTSGRADEQFF. CDR3 nucleotides: TGCGCCAGCAGCCAAGATCAAGGGACTAGCGGGAGGGCCGATGAGCAGTTCTTC.

This chain uses TRBV30 with TRBJ1-4; possibly TRBD1 for D (6 bases). Trimming cost V 3 bases and J 0 bases, with 14 bases left between them. Per germline, CDR1 GTSNPN and CDR2 SVGIG (reference sequence). This CDR3 has 16 residues. DNA of the CDR3: TGTGCCTGGAGCCCTCAAGGGGGAACAACTAATGAAAAACTGTTTTTT. The encoded protein is CAWSPQGGTTNEKLFF.

This clonotype was detected a few times. The chain couples TRBV19 to TRBJ1-1; 8 nucleotides line up with TRBD1. The CDR3 extends over 13 amino acids. Germline V gene sequence: CDR1 LNHDA, CDR2 SQIVND (reference sequence). V was clipped by 9 bases and J by 1 base; unmatched bases: 4. Here the CDR3 reads CASLGTGNTEAFF. CDR3 DNA: TGTGCCAGCCTCGGGACAGGGAACACTGAAGCTTTCTTT.

The chain carries TRBV27 and TRBJ1-5; D might be TRBD1 (5 bases). The CDR3 length is 14 residues. V lost 5 bases to trimming and J lost 7 bases, with 15 bases between them. CDR1 and CDR2 (germline): MNHEY, SMNVEV (reference sequence). The CDR3 coding sequence is TGTGCCAGCAGTCCGGACACGTTAATACAGCCCCAGCATTTT. Translation: CASSPDTLIQPQHF.

V and J are TRBV29-1 and TRBJ1-2; 8 bases map to TRBD1. CDR3 length: 12 residues. The germline CDR1 and CDR2 sequences are SQVTM and ANQGSEA. Trimming cost V 5 bases and J 8 bases; bases outside gene matches: 7. The CDR3 bases are TGCAGCGTTCGACAGGGGATAGGAGGCTACACCTTC. This sequence encodes CSVRQGIGGYTF.

V usage is TRBV29-1 and J usage is TRBJ2-7, with 10 positions matching TRBD2. The J segment lost 0 bases and the V segment lost 3 bases, leaving 5 bases of the junction unmatched. The CDR3 extends over 15 amino acids. The V gene's germline CDR1 is SQVTM and CDR2 ANQGSEA. The CDR3 here is CSVDTSSGGSYEQYF. The CDR3 DNA is TGCAGCGTTGACACCTCTAGCGGGGGCTCCTACGAGCAGTACTTC.

This clonotype was seen a handful of times. The chain joins TRBV21-1 to TRBJ2-7. TRBV21-1 represents a pseudogene. CDR3 length: 14 residues. The CDR3 region is CASSIYRGAYEQYF. In nucleotides, the CDR3 is TGTGCCAGCAGCATATACAGGGGCGCCTACGAGCAGTACTTC.

V gene TRBV6-5 combines with J gene TRBJ1-5, with D tentatively TRBD1 (5 bases). The CDR3 contains 15 residues. Germline V gene sequence: CDR1 MNHEY, CDR2 SVGAGI. V was trimmed by 6 bases and J by 4 bases, leaving 16 bases between them. This CDR3 is CASSPSAGPNQPQHF. CDR3 nucleotide sequence: TGTGCCAGCAGCCCCAGTGCGGGGCCAAATCAGCCCCAGCATTTT.

Comments on this clonotype: One end of the junction is discordant with germline, which a read error may explain. The chain employs TRBV29-1 and TRBJ2-7; the D gene is possibly TRBD2 (6 bases). The CDR3 sequence is 11 residues long. From germline, CDR1 is SQVTM and CDR2 ANQGSEA. The CDR3 DNA follows: TGCAGCGTTGGGGACTCCCACGAGCAGTACTTC. Residues: CSVGDSHEQYF.

The genes are TRBV6-2 or TRBV6-3 and TRBJ1-5; perhaps TRBD1 as D (5 bases). CDR3 length: 11 residues. The V gene lost 8 bases and the J gene lost 3 bases, with 5 bases spanning the gap. Germline-derived CDR1 and CDR2 are MNHEY and SVGEGT. CDR3 in DNA: TGTGCCAGCGGGGCCAATCAGCCCCAGCATTTT. This translates into CASGANQPQHF.

This clonotype has more than one count but fewer than ten. CDR3 sequence: CSVEVDSPIYEQYF. Here the CDR3 DNA reads TGCAGCGTTGAAGTGGATAGTCCAATCTACGAGCAGTACTTC. The chain employs TRBV29-1 and TRBJ2-7, with unresolved D. V lost 1 base and J 3 bases, leaving 13 bases between the germline ends. This CDR3 is 14 amino acids long. Germline-derived CDR1 and CDR2 are SQVTM and ANQGSEA.

The rearrangement joins TRBV19 to TRBJ2-5; D not certain. This CDR3 is built from 15 residues. V lost 11 bases and J lost 2, with 21 bases in between. Germline CDR1 is LNHDA and CDR2 is SQIVND (reference sequence). CDR3 coding DNA: TGTGCCGGCAGCCAAGACGCCGGCTTTCAAGAGACCCAGTACTTC. Protein: CAGSQDAGFQETQYF.

This chain joins TRBV19 and TRBJ2-7, with 7 positions matching TRBD2. J lost 0 bases, V lost 3 bases, and 8 bases had no gene match. The CDR3 runs to 16 residues. The germline CDR1 and CDR2 sequences are LNHDA and SQIVND (reference sequence). This CDR3 is CASSINPRTSSYEQYV. The CDR3 coding sequence is TGTGCCAGTAGTATTAATCCCCGGACTAGCTCCTACGAGCAGTACGTC.

This clonotype was picked up one time. V and J are TRBV7-8 and TRBJ2-3, with 9 bases identical to TRBD2. CDR1 is SGHVS and CDR2 is FQNEAQ in the germline V gene. V shed 5 bases, J shed 3 bases, and the junction held 15 bases outside the gene matches. There are 18 residues in the CDR3. CDR3 sequence (DNA): TGTGCCAGCAGCAAAAGTGGGTCTAGCGGGGCTGTAACAGATACGCAGTATTTT. Its protein product is CASSKSGSSGAVTDTQYF.

This sequence joins TRBV6-2 or TRBV6-3 and TRBJ1-5; D call uncertain. CDR1 is MNHEY and CDR2 is SVGEGT in the germline V gene. This CDR3 contains 12 residues. V gave up 3 bases and J gave up 8 bases, with 8 bases separating them. Here the CDR3 reads CASSYVGKPQHF. The CDR3 nucleotides read TGTGCCAGCAGTTATGTGGGGAAGCCCCAGCATTTT.

The chain uses TRBV19 and TRBJ1-5; 7 bases are shared with TRBD1. With 3 bases clipped from V and 10 bases from J, the junction kept 12 bases outside the gene matches. The CDR3 covers 15 residues. Germline V CDR1 and CDR2: LNHDA, SQIVND (reference sequence). This CDR3 is CASSIDGDSVPPQHF. The CDR3 nucleotides are TGTGCCAGTAGTATTGATGGGGACAGCGTACCACCCCAGCATTTT.

The V gene is TRBV6-5, the J gene TRBJ2-7, with D perhaps TRBD2 (5 bases). The CDR3 covers 12 residues. V was clipped by 5 bases and J by 3 bases, with 8 bases between them. Germline V lookup: CDR1 MNHEY, CDR2 SVGAGI. CDR3 region: CASSRGYYEQYF. The CDR3 DNA reads TGTGCCAGCAGTCGGGGATACTACGAGCAGTACTTC.

This sequence joins TRBV5-4 and TRBJ1-1, with a tentative D call TRBD1 (6 bases). CDR1 is SGHNT and CDR2 is YYREEE in the germline V gene (reference sequence). The V end lost 4 bases, the J end lost 8 bases, and 15 bases lay between the germline ends. This CDR3 spans 13 amino acids. The CDR3 sequence: CASSLVSQGEAFF. CDR3 in DNA: TGTGCCAGCAGCCTGGTTTCACAGGGCGAAGCTTTCTTT.

The chain employs TRBV29-1 and TRBJ2-7; 8 positions match TRBD1. With V trimmed by 6 bases and J by 5 bases, 12 bases remained unmatched. The germline V gene encodes CDR1 SQVTM and CDR2 ANQGSEA. CDR3 size: 14 residues. The CDR3 DNA sequence: TGCAGCGTGCTCGGGGGACAGGTGGTCGACGAGCAGTACTTC. Amino acid sequence: CSVLGGQVVDEQYF.

V gene TRBV6-5 combines with J gene TRBJ1-1, with D tentatively TRBD1 (5 bases). CDR3 size: 14 residues. V shed 7 bases and J shed 2 bases, with 14 bases lying between them. CDR1 is MNHEY and CDR2 is SVGAGI in the germline V gene. The CDR3 region has the DNA TGTGCCAGCACCCCCTATGGGGGAAACACTGAAGCTTTCTTT. This encodes CASTPYGGNTEAFF.

The chain links TRBV11-2 to TRBJ1-1; D remains ambiguous. The CDR3 consists of 14 residues. Trimming removed 0 bases at V and 4 bases at J, with 9 bases between. Germline values: CDR1 SGHAT, CDR2 FQNNGV. CDR3 protein: CASSLDRKSTEAFF. The CDR3 region has the DNA TGTGCCAGCAGCTTAGACAGGAAGAGCACTGAAGCTTTCTTT.

The chain recombines TRBV20-1 with TRBJ2-5, with D maybe TRBD2 (5 bases). This CDR3 spans 12 amino acids. The germline V gene encodes CDR1 DFQATT and CDR2 SNEGSKA (reference sequence). V gave up 1 base and J gave up 5 bases, with 8 bases separating them. CDR3 bases: TGCAGTGCTAGAGGGAGAGGGGAGACCCAGTACTTC. Protein: CSARGRGETQYF.

Points on this clonotype: At one end the junction does not follow the germline gene, possibly because of a read error. The J gene is TRBJ1-2, the V gene TRBV29-1; D is unclear. Germline values: CDR1 SQVTM, CDR2 ANQGSEA. The CDR3 loop spans 14 amino acids. The DNA for the CDR3 is TGCAGCGTTGAAGTGAGGCAGGACTTTTATGGCTACACTTTC. Translation gives CSVEVRQDFYGYTF.

The chain joins TRBV29-1 to TRBJ2-7; the match to TRBD1 covers 8 bases. The CDR3 has 13 amino acids. V shed 3 bases and J 3 bases; nucleotides not matched to a gene: 4. In germline, CDR1 is SQVTM, CDR2 ANQGSEA. Written as DNA, the CDR3 is TGCAGCGTTGAGAAACAGGGGGGCTACGAGCAGTACTTC. Amino acids: CSVEKQGGYEQYF.

In its sample, this clonotype was seen many times. V is TRBV6-5 and J is TRBJ2-7; the D is unclear. Germline-derived CDR1 and CDR2 are MNHEY and SVGAGI. CDR3 size: 13 residues. The V gene lost 0 bases and the J gene lost 1 base, with 4 bases spanning the gap. CDR3 sequence: CASSYSGSYEQYF. The CDR3 bases are TGTGCCAGCAGTTACTCAGGATCCTACGAGCAGTACTTC.

This clonotype has only a few counts. This chain links TRBV25-1 with TRBJ1-1; 9 nucleotides align to TRBD1. CDR3 size: 15 residues. J was trimmed by 3 bases and V by 5 bases; bases with no gene match: 7. The V gene's germline CDR1 is MGHDK and CDR2 SYGVNS. The CDR3: CASSPRDRDYTEAFF. The CDR3 DNA is TGTGCCAGCAGTCCCCGGGACAGGGACTACACTGAAGCTTTCTTT.